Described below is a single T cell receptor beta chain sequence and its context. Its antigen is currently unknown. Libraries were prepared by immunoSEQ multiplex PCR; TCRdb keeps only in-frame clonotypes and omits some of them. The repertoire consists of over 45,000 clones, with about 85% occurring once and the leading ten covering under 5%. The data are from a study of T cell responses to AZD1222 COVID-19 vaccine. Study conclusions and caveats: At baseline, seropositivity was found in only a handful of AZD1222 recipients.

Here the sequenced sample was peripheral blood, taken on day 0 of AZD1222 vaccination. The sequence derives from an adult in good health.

CDR3 nucleotides: TGTGCCAGCAGCTCTGCTAGGACAGGGCAAGCTTTCTTT. Amino acids: CASSSARTGQAFF. The chain is built from TRBV11-2 and TRBJ1-1, with 8 nucleotides matching TRBD1. Germline CDR1 is SGHAT and CDR2 is FQNNGV. This CDR3 has 13 residues. After removal of 4 bases from V and 9 bases from J, the junction contained 7 bases not matched to a gene.